The 4 T cell receptor beta chains presented below share a single source sample, sequenced in a study of T cell repertoires in cytomegalovirus infection. Which antigens these TCRs recognize remains unknown. Via MiXCR, TCRdb re-called the reads, giving one row per CDR3 protein. Of 140,000 to 150,000 distinct CDR3 sequences in the sample, 32% were seen once. The starting material was CD8+ T cells from cultured PBMCs, obtained from culture after CMV antigen stimulation. These receptors originate from a human donor in good health (CMV status not recorded). Some clones in this sample may be carry-over from other donors' samples.

The chain carries TRBV4-1 and TRBJ2-2; D gene unclear. The germline V gene has CDR1 MGHRA and CDR2 YSYEKL. V lost 4 bases, J lost 3 bases, and 12 bases lay in between. This CDR3 has 15 residues. The CDR3 is CASSRSGLDTGELFF. DNA for the CDR3: TGCGCCAGCAGCCGTTCGGGTTTGGACACCGGGGAGCTGTTTTTT.

This chain connects TRBV20-1 to TRBJ1-1; a possible D gene is TRBD1 (6 bases). Germline CDR1 DFQATT, CDR2 SNEGSKA (reference sequence). Trimming stripped 2 bases from V and 4 bases from J, with 17 bases between. This CDR3 has 15 amino acids. CDR3 amino acids: CSARSPGTIVTEAFF. The CDR3 nucleotides read TGCAGTGCTAGATCCCCGGGGACAATCGTCACTGAAGCTTTCTTT.

The chain has TRBV5-1 and TRBJ1-1; D is unresolved. This CDR3 has 15 amino acids. Trimming shortened V by 4 bases and J by 0 bases, and 13 bases separated the two germline ends. Germline V gene data show CDR1 as SGHRS and CDR2 as YFSETQ. The DNA of the CDR3 is TGCGCCAGCAGCCCGGGCCTTAACGTGAACACTGAAGCTTTCTTT. This sequence encodes CASSPGLNVNTEAFF.

A few counts support this clonotype. V is TRBV6-6 and J is TRBJ2-3; 8 bases are shared with TRBD2. V trimming: 0 bases; J trimming: 5 bases; junction bases outside the gene matches: 7. The CDR3 is made up of 16 amino acids. Germline-derived CDR1 and CDR2 are MNHNY and SVGAGI (reference sequence). The CDR3 region has the DNA TGTGCCAGCAGTTACTCGGCCCCGGGGGGGCGAGATACGCAGTATTTT. Translating it yields CASSYSAPGGRDTQYF.